This TCR beta chain was sequenced during a study of cytomegalovirus exposure and HLA in healthy donors. CDR3 length: 16 amino acids. The germline V gene encodes CDR1 LNHDA and CDR2 SQIVND (reference sequence). V was cut by 7 bases and J by 0 bases, with 15 bases left in between. The PCR made use of 60 Vbeta and 13 Jbeta primers. The repertoire was sequenced with immunoSEQ multiplex PCR; TCRdb's copy has only in-frame clones and lacks some. The sample includes about 190,000 clones, 70% to 75% of them seen just once. This TCR was recovered from a man aged 25-45 years in good health and CMV-seropositive. The sample was PBMCs. V gene TRBV19 combines with J gene TRBJ2-2; possibly TRBD1 for D (5 bases). CDR3 sequence: CASTRKGLANTGELFF. Written as DNA, the CDR3 is TGTGCCAGTACTCGGAAGGGGCTAGCGAACACCGGGGAGCTGTTTTTT. The whole variable domain, remainder taken from reference TRBV19 and TRBJ2-2, is DGGITQSPKYLFRKEGQNVTLSCEQNLNHDAMYWYRQDPGQGLRLIYYSQIVNDFQKGDIAEGYSVSREKKESFPLTVTSAQKNPTAFYLCASTRKGLANTGELFFGEGSRLTVL.